One sample yielded the 30 T cell receptor beta chains listed below, sequenced in a study of shared clonotypes between healthy human individuals (dated by TCRdb to 2019 to 2021). To prepare the library, the immunoSEQ multiplex PCR assay was applied. As stored in TCRdb, this immuneACCESS dataset retains in-frame rearrangements with V and J assigned. A fraction of the clones does not appear; measured against another copy, unresolved V genes explain less than half of the discrepancy, and the remainder lacks a known reason. Recorded for this sample are around 2,000,000 clones; 90% to 95% of them occurred a single time. 0.1% to 0.15% of the sample belongs to the ten largest clones. The sample was naive CD4+ T cells sorted from blood. Read against the paper, the sample's cell subset or site label means: CD45RA+ positively selected. These receptors were taken from a man aged 18 to 30 in good health.

V usage is TRBV10-3 and J usage is TRBJ2-7, with 10 bases fitting TRBD2. V trimming: 6 bases; J trimming: 3 bases; junction bases outside the gene matches: 5. Per germline, CDR1 ENHRY and CDR2 SYGVKD. This CDR3 region has 14 residues. The CDR3 protein is CAISLAGGLYEQYF. CDR3 DNA sequence: TGTGCCATCAGCTTAGCGGGAGGTCTCTACGAGCAGTACTTC.

In nucleotides, the CDR3 is TGTGCCAGCAGTGCCGCGACAGGGACTAGCAGCGAGCAGTTCTTC. This encodes CASSAATGTSSEQFF. V usage is TRBV6-5 and J usage is TRBJ2-1, with 9 bases lining up with TRBD2. The J segment lost 10 bases and the V segment lost 5 bases, leaving 12 bases of the junction unmatched. Germline lookup yields CDR1 MNHEY and CDR2 SVGAGI. This CDR3 has 15 amino acids.

The V gene is TRBV10-2, the J gene TRBJ1-5, with a weak D call TRBD1 (5 bases). CDR1 and CDR2 (germline): WSHSY, SAAADI. This CDR3 region has 15 residues. Between the trimmed V and J ends, which lost 5 bases and 1 base, there was a span of 12 bases. The CDR3 here is CASSMFGGSNQPQHF. CDR3 sequence (DNA): TGCGCCAGCAGTATGTTTGGGGGAAGCAATCAGCCCCAGCATTTT.

The V and J genes are TRBV30 and TRBJ2-7; D is possibly TRBD1 (6 bases). From germline, CDR1 is GTSNPN and CDR2 SVGIG (reference sequence). This CDR3 is 14 amino acids long. Deletions cut 0 bases from V and 3 bases from J, with 12 bases between. CDR3 region: CAWSVGTLGYEQYF. CDR3 sequence (DNA): TGTGCCTGGAGTGTAGGGACACTAGGCTACGAGCAGTACTTC.

V and J are TRBV6-6 and TRBJ1-1; D is unclear. V lost 5 bases and J 7 bases, leaving 8 bases between the germline ends. The CDR3 runs to 11 residues. The germline V gene encodes CDR1 MNHNY and CDR2 SVGAGI (reference sequence). The CDR3 sequence is CASSKTLEAFF. The CDR3 DNA sequence: TGTGCCAGCAGTAAGACCCTTGAAGCTTTCTTT.

A single count supports this clone. V is TRBV10-3 and J is TRBJ1-2, with a weak D call TRBD1 (5 bases). Trimming pared 0 bases from V and 8 bases from J, leaving 19 bases between. The CDR3 length is 16 residues. Germline assignment: CDR1 ENHRY and CDR2 SYGVKD. CDR3 residues: CAISESGIGGASGYTF. The CDR3 DNA reads TGTGCCATCAGTGAGTCCGGTATCGGGGGTGCGAGCGGCTACACCTTC.

Comment on this clone: Other DNA sequences in the same sample also yield this CDR3. The chain couples TRBV5-4 to TRBJ2-5; the D gene is possibly TRBD2 (7 bases). This CDR3 region has 14 residues. V lost 1 base and J 4 bases, leaving 11 bases between the germline ends. Germline V CDR1 and CDR2: SGHNT, YYREEE (reference sequence). The CDR3 is CASSLTRGGETQYF. The DNA of the CDR3 is TGTGCCAGCAGCTTGACTAGGGGGGGAGAGACCCAGTACTTC.

CDR3 nucleotides: TGTGCCAGCAGTTTGACGGGACACCAACCCCTGCGGTACTTC. This encodes CASSLTGHQPLRYF. This chain links TRBV28 with TRBJ2-7, with TRBD1 as a possible D gene (6 bases). The CDR3 spans 14 residues. Between the trimmed V and J ends, which lost 3 bases and 12 bases, there was a span of 21 bases. CDR1 is MDHEN and CDR2 is SYDVKM in the germline V gene.

CDR3 DNA: TGTGCCTGGAGTGAGACAGAGACCTACGAGCAGTACTTC. Residues: CAWSETETYEQYF. The chain carries TRBV30 and TRBJ2-7, with TRBD1 as a possible D gene (5 bases). The CDR3 consists of 13 residues. Germline CDR1 GTSNPN, CDR2 SVGIG (reference sequence). Trimming removed 1 base at V and 2 bases at J, with 9 bases between.

This chain connects TRBV4-2 to TRBJ2-3, with TRBD2 identical over 13 bases. V was pared by 2 bases and J by 5 bases, with 7 bases of the junction left unmatched. Germline V lookup: CDR1 LGHNA, CDR2 YNFKEQ. The CDR3 has 17 residues. The chain's CDR3 is CASSQRLAGGHEDTQYF. The DNA for the CDR3 is TGTGCCAGCAGCCAAAGACTAGCGGGGGGCCACGAAGATACGCAGTATTTT.

The rearrangement links TRBV2 to TRBJ1-5; no reliable D call. Germline-derived CDR1 and CDR2 are SNHLY and FYNNEI. This CDR3 comprises 12 residues. The ends were cut back, 4 bases at V and 5 bases at J, with 6 bases in the middle. In DNA form, the CDR3 reads TGTGCCAGCAGTGCGGAGGATCAGCCCCAGCATTTT. This gives the protein CASSAEDQPQHF.

J is TRBJ1-4 and V is TRBV5-1; TRBD1 matches 7 bases. The V segment lost 0 bases and the J segment 8 bases; nucleotides outside the gene matches: 7. Germline lookup yields CDR1 SGHRS and CDR2 YFSETQ. This CDR3 is built from 15 residues. CDR3 region: CASSLALAGGEKLFF. DNA of the CDR3: TGCGCCAGCAGCTTGGCCTTGGCAGGGGGGGAAAAACTGTTTTTT. The full variable domain, in which reference TRBV5-1 and TRBJ1-4 provide the parts outside the CDR3, is KAGVTQTPRYLIKTRGQQVTLSCSPISGHRSVSWYQQTPGQGLQFLFEYFSETQRNKGNFPGRFSGRQFSNSRSEMNVSTLELGDSALYLCASSLALAGGEKLFFGSGTQLSVL.

The rearrangement uses TRBV29-1 and TRBJ2-2; no firm D call. Trimming pared 6 bases from V and 4 bases from J, leaving 18 bases between. The CDR3 extends over 15 amino acids. CDR1 SQVTM and CDR2 ANQGSEA come from the germline V gene. The CDR3 here is CSVPVPRMSTGELFF. CDR3 nucleotide sequence: TGCAGCGTCCCCGTCCCAAGGATGAGCACCGGGGAGCTGTTTTTT.

In regard to this clone: The junction and the germline gene differ at one end; a read error may be behind it. V is TRBV7-7 and J is TRBJ1-1; D remains unclear. Germline V gene data show CDR1 as SSHAT and CDR2 as FNYEAQ (reference sequence). This CDR3 has 13 residues. The CDR3 coding sequence is TGTGCTAGCAGCTTAGCGGAGGGCACTGAAGCTTTCTTT. This translates into CASSLAEGTEAFF.

The rearrangement links TRBV6-6 to TRBJ2-1, with D unclear. The CDR3 runs to 12 residues. Trimming left V 2 bases short and J 5 bases short, with 4 bases between. CDR1 MNHNY and CDR2 SVGAGI come from the germline V gene (reference sequence). For the CDR3, the DNA is TGTGCCAGCAGTTACCCGAACAATGAGCAGTTCTTC. Translation gives CASSYPNNEQFF.

This clone was recorded a few times. This sample also contains other DNA sequences that code for the same CDR3. The V and J genes are TRBV28 and TRBJ2-7; TRBD1 aligns across 7 bases. J lost 2 bases, V lost 3 bases, and 1 base had no gene match. From germline, CDR1 is MDHEN and CDR2 SYDVKM. The CDR3 has 13 residues. The CDR3 DNA reads TGTGCCAGCAGTTTGGGACAGACCTACGAGCAGTACTTC. This translates into CASSLGQTYEQYF.

The V gene is TRBV6-6, the J gene TRBJ2-5; the match to TRBD2 covers 8 bases. The CDR3 totals 15 residues. Germline CDR1 is MNHNY and CDR2 is SVGAGI (reference sequence). J gave up 5 bases and V 6 bases, and 11 bases lay outside the gene matches. The CDR3 sequence is CASRNTGLVSETQYF. CDR3 in DNA: TGTGCCAGCAGAAACACGGGACTAGTCAGTGAGACCCAGTACTTC.

To note about this clone: Within the sample, other DNA sequences also encode this same CDR3. This chain connects TRBV5-1 to TRBJ2-5; D ambiguous. The CDR3 sequence is 11 residues long. The V gene lost 5 bases and the J gene lost 3 bases, with 5 bases spanning the gap. In germline, CDR1 is SGHRS, CDR2 YFSETQ. This chain's CDR3 is CASSREETQYF. The DNA of the CDR3 is TGCGCCAGCAGTAGAGAAGAGACCCAGTACTTC.

The count of this clone is one. This rearrangement joins TRBV5-1 to TRBJ2-7, with 8 positions matching TRBD1. Trimming at V came to 4 bases and at J to 0 bases, leaving 6 bases not matched to a gene. This CDR3 region has 15 residues. CDR1 and CDR2 (germline): SGHRS, YFSETQ. The CDR3 sequence is CASSIGTGSSYEQYF. The CDR3 bases are TGCGCCAGCAGCATTGGGACAGGAAGCTCCTACGAGCAGTACTTC.

Concerning this clone: Other DNA variants within this sample encode the same CDR3. V is TRBV5-1 and J is TRBJ2-5; TRBD1 matches 8 bases. This CDR3 is built from 13 residues. J was trimmed by 5 bases and V by 4 bases; bases with no gene match: 4. Per germline, CDR1 SGHRS and CDR2 YFSETQ. The CDR3 loop is CASSLTGEETQYF. DNA of the CDR3: TGCGCCAGCAGCCTGACAGGGGAGGAGACCCAGTACTTC. Full variable domain (remainder filled in from reference TRBV5-1 and TRBJ2-5): KAGVTQTPRYLIKTRGQQVTLSCSPISGHRSVSWYQQTPGQGLQFLFEYFSETQRNKGNFPGRFSGRQFSNSRSEMNVSTLELGDSALYLCASSLTGEETQYFGPGTRLLVL.

The DNA of the CDR3 is TGTGCCAGCAGCCAAGGGGACAGGGGTGACCAGCCCCAGCATTTT. This translates into CASSQGDRGDQPQHF. This rearrangement joins TRBV4-2 to TRBJ1-5; 10 bases line up with TRBD1. CDR1 and CDR2 (germline): LGHNA, YNFKEQ. CDR3 length: 15 residues. V shed 1 base, J shed 7 bases, and the junction held 4 bases outside the gene matches.

The chain joins TRBV5-1 to TRBJ1-1; D possibly corresponds to TRBD1 (5 bases). V shed 2 bases and J shed 3 bases, with 17 bases lying between them. The germline V gene has CDR1 SGHRS and CDR2 YFSETQ. There are 16 residues in the CDR3. As DNA, the CDR3 is TGCGCCAGCAGCTTCGGAGGGGCAGGGAGGTACACTGAAGCTTTCTTT. This codes for CASSFGGAGRYTEAFF.

V and J are TRBV4-3 and TRBJ1-1; 9 bases map to TRBD1. Germline CDR1 LGHNA, CDR2 YSLEER. V gave up 1 base and J gave up 5 bases; unmatched junction bases: 5. The CDR3 has 15 residues. The CDR3 region has the DNA TGCGCCAGCAGCCAAGGGGACAGGGATGTGACTGAAGCTTTCTTT. This translates into CASSQGDRDVTEAFF.

This clone was detected only once. CDR3: CASSHGVSSYNEQFF. In DNA, the CDR3 is TGCGCCAGCAGCCACGGGGTCAGCTCCTACAATGAGCAGTTCTTC. The chain combines TRBV5-1 with TRBJ2-1; D might be TRBD2 (5 bases). The CDR3 runs to 15 residues. Per germline, CDR1 SGHRS and CDR2 YFSETQ. Trimming pared 4 bases from V and 0 bases from J, leaving 11 bases between.

The genes are TRBV5-1 and TRBJ2-1, with D unclear. The ends were cut back, 5 bases at V and 9 bases at J, with 12 bases in the middle. The germline gives CDR1 SGHRS, CDR2 YFSETQ. This CDR3 contains 12 residues. The CDR3 loop is CASRNKVLEQFF. The DNA of the CDR3 is TGCGCCAGCAGGAACAAGGTACTTGAGCAGTTCTTC.

The chain links TRBV2 to TRBJ1-1, with D possibly being TRBD1 (5 bases). The CDR3 runs to 15 residues. Germline CDR1 SNHLY, CDR2 FYNNEI. The CDR3 bases are TGTGCTACCATGGCGACAGATACCTTGAACACTGAAGCTTTCTTT. Amino acids: CATMATDTLNTEAFF.

J is TRBJ2-1 and V is TRBV2, with D hard to call. The CDR3 contains 14 residues. In germline, CDR1 is SNHLY, CDR2 FYNNEI. Trimming removed 8 bases at V and 8 bases at J, with 19 bases between. The CDR3 here is CASLRRVRLDEQFF. CDR3 DNA sequence: TGTGCCAGCTTGAGAAGGGTCCGTCTAGATGAGCAGTTCTTC.

V and J are TRBV19 and TRBJ1-4; D is unresolved. Germline V lookup: CDR1 LNHDA, CDR2 SQIVND (reference sequence). Trimming cost V 6 bases and J 4 bases, with 15 bases left between them. The CDR3 length is 15 residues. The DNA of the CDR3 is TGTGCCAGTAGAGATACGGGAAAGAATAATGAAAAACTGTTTTTT. Translated: CASRDTGKNNEKLFF.

The chain has TRBV7-9 and TRBJ1-1; TRBD1 matches 7 bases. This CDR3 is built from 14 residues. V trimming: 8 bases; J trimming: 4 bases; junction bases outside the gene matches: 10. CDR1 and CDR2 (germline): SEHNR, FQNEAQ (reference sequence). The CDR3 DNA reads TGTGCCAGCGACATTCAAGGGGGCCGCACTGAAGCTTTCTTT. This sequence encodes CASDIQGGRTEAFF.

The chain recombines TRBV7-2 with TRBJ2-7; 11 bases line up with TRBD1. Trimming removed 4 bases from V and 8 bases from J; junction bases left unmatched: 13. The CDR3 runs 16 residues. CDR1 SGHTA and CDR2 FQGNSA come from the germline V gene. Here the CDR3 reads CASSSSGVGQGAKQYF. Written as DNA, the CDR3 is TGTGCCAGCAGCTCCAGTGGGGTCGGACAGGGGGCCAAGCAGTACTTC. The variable domain in full, completed from reference TRBV7-2 and TRBJ2-7, reads GAGVSQSPSNKVTEKGKDVELRCDPISGHTALYWYRQSLGQGLEFLIYFQGNSAPDKSGLPSDRFSAERTGGSVSTLTIQRTQQEDSAVYLCASSSSGVGQGAKQYFGPGTRLTVT.